This T cell receptor beta chain came from a study of T cell responses to AZD1222 COVID-19 vaccine. Regarding the study as a whole: Regions 160-218 and 743-854 held dominance among vaccine-associated CD4 TCRs, which spanned spike.

In germline, CDR1 is SGHRS, CDR2 YFSETQ. The CDR3 loop spans 16 amino acids. Trimming cost V 5 bases and J 3 bases, with 20 bases left between them. Details on this clone: What it binds is unknown.

Sequencing was performed with immunoSEQ multiplex PCR; in TCRdb, only in-frame clones are kept and a portion is missing. Of about 81,000 clones listed, 75% to 95% are singletons. The TCR was taken from an adult who received the AZD1222 COVID-19 vaccine. This chain connects TRBV5-1 to TRBJ1-2; D is possibly TRBD1 (5 bases). The starting material was peripheral blood, obtained 28 days after the second AZD1222 dose. The CDR3 bases are TGCGCCAGCAGACTCCGGGGGTCCCAGAGCGACTATGGCTACACCTTC. It encodes CASRLRGSQSDYGYTF.